This T cell receptor (beta chain) was documented in a study of CD8 T cells in Susac syndrome. Trimming removed 2 bases from V and 6 bases from J, with 20 bases in between. Germline V gene lookup returns CDR1 LNHNV and CDR2 YYDKDF (reference sequence). The CDR3 runs to 17 residues. With random hexamers, roughly 0.45 to 1 ug RNA was reverse transcribed. Each CDR3 protein is one row after TCRdb ran MiXCR on the immunoSEQ multiplex PCR reads. The data show 350,000 to 550,000 distinct CDR3 sequences, with around 85% seen just once and under 0.15% held by the top ten. This clonotype originated in a human donor with multiple sclerosis. This chain links TRBV15 with TRBJ1-5, with a tentative D call TRBD1 (6 bases). Input material: CD8+ T cells from PBMCs. The CDR3 DNA sequence: TGTGCCACCAGCAGACTGAGGAGGGACAAGCTCTCTCAGCCCCAGCATTTT. As protein: CATSRLRRDKLSQPQHF. Complete variable domain (other parts from reference TRBV15 and TRBJ1-5): DAMVIQNPRYQVTQFGKPVTLSCSQTLNHNVMYWYQQKSSQAPKLLFHYYDKDFNNEADTPDNFQSRRPNTSFCFLDIRSPGLGDTAMYLCATSRLRRDKLSQPQHFGDGTRLSIL.